This T cell receptor beta chain is drawn from a study of T cell responses to AZD1222 COVID-19 vaccine. Across the whole study: The study pooled second doses at about 4 or about 12 weeks.

The study, taken as a whole, reports: Possibly, clonal diversity was underestimated; donors were largely white British and included more females. Repertoires were sampled only after the peak T cell response.

Assay used: immunoSEQ multiplex PCR; TCRdb lists only in-frame clones, some missing. This table holds under 150,000 clones, around 90% found once. Germline lookup yields CDR1 MDHEN and CDR2 SYDVKM. With 6 bases removed from V and 2 bases from J, the gap between germline ends came to 14 bases. The CDR3 contains 15 residues. Note on this clone: Its antigen is currently unknown.

The sequence was obtained from an adult in good health. This rearrangement joins TRBV28 to TRBJ1-3, with TRBD1 as a possible D gene (6 bases). The sample was peripheral blood, taken on day 0 of AZD1222 vaccination. The chain's CDR3 is CASSLGGAPGNTIYF. The CDR3 nucleotides read TGTGCCAGCAGCCTCGGGGGCGCGCCTGGAAACACCATATATTTT.